The entry below gives a single TCR beta chain sequence along with its context. This sample is drawn from a study of low-dose radiotherapy and immunotherapy resistance in tumors. Looking at the study overall: Cohort 2, a group dosed every two weeks at 1 Gy per fraction, received 13 Gy in total over 26 weeks. Cyclophosphamide went in intravenously at 200 mg/m2 every two weeks, one day before radiation and immunotherapy.

Enrollment required an advanced solid tumor negative for tumor-infiltrating lymphocytes. TRAV- and TRBV-specific primers primed first-strand cDNA, covering alpha and beta chains. Over around 19 PCR cycles, TCRs were amplified from a constant-region primer and V-primer adapter. MiXCR, run by TCRdb on the reads, gives a single entry per CDR3 protein. The repertoire holds around 20,000 distinct CDR3 sequences, with approximately 79% as singletons. Trimming pared 1 base from V and 6 bases from J, leaving 9 bases between. The length of the CDR3 is 13 residues. The germline gives CDR1 LGHDT, CDR2 YNNKEL (reference sequence).

The genes are TRBV3-1 and TRBJ1-1; D not certain. The receptor comes from a human donor with advanced metastatic prostate, ovarian, gallbladder or colorectal cancer (not recorded which). This table probably holds off-target reads from a library built for another chain. The CDR3 loop is CASSQAARSEAFF. The CDR3 DNA reads TGTGCCAGCAGCCAAGCAGCCCGTTCTGAAGCTTTCTTT.